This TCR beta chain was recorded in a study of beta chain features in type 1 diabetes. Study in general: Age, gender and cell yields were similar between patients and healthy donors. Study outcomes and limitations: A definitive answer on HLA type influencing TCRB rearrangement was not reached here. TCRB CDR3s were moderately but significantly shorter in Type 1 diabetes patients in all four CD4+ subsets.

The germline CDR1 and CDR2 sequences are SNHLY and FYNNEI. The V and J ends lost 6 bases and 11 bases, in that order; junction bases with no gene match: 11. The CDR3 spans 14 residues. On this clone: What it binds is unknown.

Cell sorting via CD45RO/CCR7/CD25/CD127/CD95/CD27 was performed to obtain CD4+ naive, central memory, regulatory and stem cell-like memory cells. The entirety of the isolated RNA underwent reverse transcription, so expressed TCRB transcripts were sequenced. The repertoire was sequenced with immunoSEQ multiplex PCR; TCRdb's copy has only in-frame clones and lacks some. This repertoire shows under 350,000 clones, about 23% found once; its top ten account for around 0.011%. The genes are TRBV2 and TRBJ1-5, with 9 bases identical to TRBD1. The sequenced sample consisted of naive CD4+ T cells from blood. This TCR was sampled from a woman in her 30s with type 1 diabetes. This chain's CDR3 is CASRGGTGRGAQHF. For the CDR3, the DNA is TGTGCCAGCAGAGGGGGGACAGGGAGAGGAGCCCAGCATTTT.